This entry concerns a single TCR beta chain. The antigen this receptor binds is unknown. Base qualities are not at hand, and no much larger clone is one base apart. This entry is derived from a study of patients and donors after allogeneic stem cell transplantation (dated by TCRdb to 2019 to 2021). CDR1 and CDR2 (SGHVS, FNYEAQ) derive from the germline V gene. V is pared back by 3 bases and J by 6 bases, with 12 bases lying between the germline termini. The CDR3 sequence holds 13 residues, the cysteine and phenylalanine included. The sequence is cut down to CDR3 DNA, 39 bases in frame from base 1. To prepare the library, RT-PCR was applied. Sequencing used a NextSeq 550. TCRdb reprocessed the public reads (quality trimming at Q25 with fastp, clone calling with MiXCR) and kept in-frame beta chains. Records with the same CDR3 protein are collapsed into one entry carrying the most frequent genes and DNA. In this sample the table shows about a million distinct CDR3 sequences, under 20% of which occur a single time. Around 6% of the sample is held by the ten biggest clonotypes.

The sequence came from a human donor who was either an allogeneic HSCT recipient or a stem cell or donor lymphocyte infusion donor (not recorded which). It is not recorded whose cells these are; they may come from a transplant donor. The sequence is built from TRBV7-6 and TRBJ2-7; no D gene can be assigned with confidence. The sequencing sample was made of blood, either unsorted or a sorted T cell fraction (not recorded which). The CDR3 loop reads CASSLVYPPEQYF. The sequenced DNA: TGTGCCAGCAGCTTGGTTTACCCACCCGAGCAGTACTTC. The CDR3 plus the reference TRBV7-6 and TRBJ2-7 genes for the other parts give the full variable domain: GAGVSQSPRYKVTKRGQDVALRCDPISGHVSLYWYRQALGQGPEFLTYFNYEAQQDKSGLPNDRFSAERPEGSISTLTIQRTEQRDSAMYRCASSLVYPPEQYFGPGTRLTVT.